The next 21 T cell receptor beta chains were all read from a single sample in a study of PD-1 blockade in classical Hodgkin lymphoma. The time point denotes: cycle 4 day 1 (C4D1), after about 6 weeks of nivolumab. Every patient had relapsed following autologous stem cell transplantation, and cohorts differed in brentuximab vedotin exposure. Thawed PBMCs were the source of CD4+ T cells, purified by magnetic negative selection. This table comes from immunoSEQ multiplex PCR, and its TCRdb copy is limited to in-frame clones, with some not included. Seen here are around 30,000 clones, roughly 80% observed once, and the top ten hold over 0.6%. The material sequenced was CD4+ T cells from blood, taken before the fourth cycle of nivolumab. The receptors originated from a human donor with classical Hodgkin lymphoma.

The chain uses TRBV2 and TRBJ1-1; D ambiguous. Per the germline V gene, CDR1 is SNHLY and CDR2 is FYNNEI. Trimming stripped 3 bases from V and 11 bases from J, with 13 bases between. The CDR3 loop spans 12 amino acids. DNA for the CDR3: TGTGCCAGCAGTGATACTACGGGTGGTGCTTTCTTT. Residues: CASSDTTGGAFF.

This clone was counted between two and nine times. Other DNA sequences from this sample encode an identical CDR3 as well. The V gene is TRBV5-1, the J gene TRBJ1-4, with 7 bases fitting TRBD1. The CDR3 spans 15 residues. Germline V gene lookup returns CDR1 SGHRS and CDR2 YFSETQ. J gave up 5 bases and V 0 bases, and 4 bases lay outside the gene matches. CDR3 in DNA: TGCGCCAGCAGCTTGGCCGGGACAGCAAATGAAAAACTGTTTTTT. Protein: CASSLAGTANEKLFF.

The table lists this clone with a few counts. The chain is built from TRBV7-9 and TRBJ2-2; tentatively, D is TRBD1 (5 bases). The CDR3 covers 14 residues. Per germline, CDR1 SEHNR and CDR2 FQNEAQ (reference sequence). Trimming shortened V by 4 bases and J by 6 bases, and 12 bases separated the two germline ends. Written as DNA, the CDR3 is TGTGCCAGCAGCTGGGCCCCCAGGGCCGGGGAGCTGTTTTTT. It encodes CASSWAPRAGELFF.

The CDR3 DNA is TGCGCCAGCAGCTTCGGGACAGGGATTTTTGACACTGAAGCTTTCTTT. This codes for CASSFGTGIFDTEAFF. The gene calls are TRBV5-1 and TRBJ1-1; 9 positions match TRBD1. The germline CDR1 and CDR2 sequences are SGHRS and YFSETQ. There are 16 residues in the CDR3. Trimming cost V 2 bases and J 3 bases; bases outside gene matches: 8.

This clone was detected only once. The chain couples TRBV30 to TRBJ1-4; 7 nucleotides line up with TRBD1. The CDR3 length is 16 residues. CDR1 and CDR2 (germline): GTSNPN, SVGIG (reference sequence). Unmatched junction bases numbered 5, after V lost 1 base and J lost 0 bases. The CDR3 reads CAWSAPGGATNEKLFF. The CDR3 DNA reads as TGTGCCTGGAGTGCCCCAGGGGGTGCAACTAATGAAAAACTGTTTTTT.

This clone was seen once. The rearrangement joins TRBV7-9 to TRBJ2-1; no definite D call. The CDR3 consists of 14 residues. Germline V gene sequence: CDR1 SEHNR, CDR2 FQNEAQ (reference sequence). V was shortened by 6 bases and J by 6 bases, with 15 bases between the two germline ends. The CDR3 DNA follows: TGTGCCAGCAGGGGTGCCTCCCTTTTCAATGAGCAGTTCTTC. As protein: CASRGASLFNEQFF.

This clone was recorded once. The V call is TRBV5-8, the J call TRBJ1-2; tentatively, D is TRBD1 (5 bases). V lost 0 bases and J 1 base, leaving 16 bases between the germline ends. The CDR3 runs 17 residues. Germline V gene data show CDR1 as SGHTS and CDR2 as YDEGEE. CDR3 amino acids: CASSLAGTASFNYGYTF. The CDR3 DNA reads TGTGCCAGCAGCTTGGCGGGGACGGCCTCCTTTAACTATGGCTACACCTTC.

The chain couples TRBV5-1 to TRBJ2-3; D is unresolved. Germline lookup yields CDR1 SGHRS and CDR2 YFSETQ. The CDR3 runs 14 residues. The V end was cut by 3 bases, the J end by 4 bases, with 12 bases between. The CDR3 DNA is TGCGCCAGCAGCTCAAACGCTAGGGCAGATACGCAGTATTTT. It specifies CASSSNARADTQYF.

The chain couples TRBV7-3 to TRBJ1-5; no reliable D call. The CDR3 runs to 13 residues. With 2 bases removed from V and 5 bases from J, the gap between germline ends came to 7 bases. Germline CDR1 is SGHTA and CDR2 is FQGTGA. This CDR3 is CASSLLKDQPQHF. Here the CDR3 DNA reads TGTGCCAGCAGCTTACTGAAGGATCAGCCCCAGCATTTT.

This clone appeared a few times. This chain links TRBV7-8 with TRBJ1-2; maybe TRBD1 (6 bases). Germline CDR1 and CDR2: SGHVS and FQNEAQ. The CDR3 length is 15 residues. Trimming took 2 bases from V and 4 from J, leaving 14 bases between them. The CDR3 coding sequence is TGTGCCAGCAGCTTAAACAGGGTCCCGAGCTATGGCTACACCTTC. It translates to CASSLNRVPSYGYTF.

On this clone itself: Other DNA sequences in this sample translate to the same CDR3. Here the CDR3 DNA reads TGTGCCAGCAGCTTAGAACGCACAGATACGCAGTATTTT. Its protein is CASSLERTDTQYF. The chain couples TRBV7-9 to TRBJ2-3; D remains ambiguous. Looked up from germline, CDR1 is SEHNR and CDR2 is FQNEAQ (reference sequence). V lost 1 base to trimming and J lost 1 base, with 3 bases between them. The CDR3 length is 13 residues.

The gene calls are TRBV5-1 and TRBJ2-3; D might be TRBD1 (5 bases). Germline V gene data show CDR1 as SGHRS and CDR2 as YFSETQ. The CDR3 contains 14 residues. The V end lost 0 bases, the J end lost 7 bases, and 12 bases lay between the germline ends. CDR3: CASSLAERGNTQYF. The CDR3 region has the DNA TGCGCCAGCAGCTTGGCCGAAAGGGGAAATACGCAGTATTTT.

The chain carries TRBV7-8 and TRBJ2-5; 7 bases line up with TRBD2. CDR3 length equals 15 residues. With 4 bases clipped from V and 3 bases from J, the junction kept 8 bases outside the gene matches. CDR1 is SGHVS, CDR2 FQNEAQ, per germline. CDR3 coding DNA: TGTGCCAGCAGCTCGAACGCGGGGAGGGAAGAGACCCAGTACTTC. Protein: CASSSNAGREETQYF.

The chain couples TRBV5-1 to TRBJ1-4; TRBD1 might be the D (5 bases). Trimming left V 1 base short and J 2 bases short, with 9 bases between. Germline assignment: CDR1 SGHRS and CDR2 YFSETQ. The CDR3 is 15 residues long. DNA for the CDR3: TGCGCCAGCAGCTTGATTGGGGGGACTAATGAAAAACTGTTTTTT. Its translation: CASSLIGGTNEKLFF.

The chain has TRBV10-3 and TRBJ2-7, with no clear D. CDR3 length equals 11 residues. V was trimmed by 4 bases and J by 4 bases, leaving 5 bases between them. Germline V gene lookup returns CDR1 ENHRY and CDR2 SYGVKD. CDR3 DNA sequence: TGTGCCATCAGTGTGGGTTACGAGCAGTACTTC. It is translated as CAISVGYEQYF.

J is TRBJ2-1 and V is TRBV28; the D call may be TRBD1 or TRBD2 (5 bases each). The CDR3 covers 15 residues. Germline V gene lookup returns CDR1 MDHEN and CDR2 SYDVKM. The ends were cut back, 10 bases at V and 9 bases at J, with 25 bases in the middle. The chain's CDR3 is CATLQPRGPLGEQFF. The CDR3 nucleotides are TGTGCCACCCTCCAGCCGAGGGGCCCCCTCGGTGAGCAGTTCTTC.

This sequence joins TRBV5-6 and TRBJ2-7; no reliable D call. The CDR3 consists of 16 residues. Germline V gene sequence: CDR1 SGHDT, CDR2 YYEEEE. V was shortened by 1 base and J by 2 bases, with 16 bases between the two germline ends. The CDR3 nucleotides read TGTGCCAGCAGCTTGCGTCGTACGTCTAGGACCTACGAGCAGTACTTC. Protein product: CASSLRRTSRTYEQYF. Full variable domain (outside the CDR3, taken from reference TRBV5-6 and TRBJ2-7): DAGVTQSPTHLIKTRGQQVTLRCSPKSGHDTVSWYQQALGQGPQFIFQYYEEEERQRGNFPDRFSGHQFPNYSSELNVNALLLGDSALYLCASSLRRTSRTYEQYFGPGTRLTVT.

The chain links TRBV30 to TRBJ1-2; D possibly corresponds to TRBD1 (5 bases). Trimming shortened V by 0 bases and J by 6 bases, and 8 bases separated the two germline ends. The CDR3 consists of 12 residues. Germline values: CDR1 GTSNPN, CDR2 SVGIG (reference sequence). The CDR3 DNA is TGTGCCTGGAGTGTGATGGGGGATGGCTACACCTTC. Translating it yields CAWSVMGDGYTF.

The V and J genes are TRBV18 and TRBJ2-5; TRBD2 matches 10 bases. Germline loops: CDR1 KGHSH, CDR2 LQKENI. The J segment lost 4 bases and the V segment lost 0 bases, leaving 2 bases of the junction unmatched. This CDR3 has 15 residues. The chain's CDR3 is CASSPPSGGRETQYF. In nucleotides, the CDR3 is TGTGCCAGCTCACCACCTAGCGGGGGGCGAGAGACCCAGTACTTC. Looking up the rest from reference TRBV18 and TRBJ2-5 gives the full variable domain: NAGVMQNPRHLVRRRGQEARLRCSPMKGHSHVYWYRQLPEEGLKFMVYLQKENIIDESGMPKERFSAEFPKEGPSILRIQQVVRGDSAAYFCASSPPSGGRETQYFGPGTRLLVL.

V usage is TRBV6-6 and J usage is TRBJ2-2, with TRBD2 as a possible D gene (6 bases). Germline CDR1 reads MNHNY; CDR2 reads SVGAGI (reference sequence). V dropped 8 bases and J dropped 7 bases, with 20 bases sitting between them. CDR3 length: 15 amino acids. The CDR3 sequence: CASGRSEPGNGELFF. The CDR3 DNA reads as TGTGCCAGCGGGAGGAGTGAGCCGGGGAACGGGGAGCTGTTTTTT.

A single count supports this clone. The chain links TRBV5-1 to TRBJ2-2; D uncertain. The germline V gene has CDR1 SGHRS and CDR2 YFSETQ. The V end lost 0 bases, the J end lost 4 bases, and 10 bases lay between the germline ends. The CDR3 covers 15 residues. The CDR3 DNA sequence: TGCGCCAGCAGCTTGGAAGGGAAGGGCACCGGGGAGCTGTTTTTT. Translation: CASSLEGKGTGELFF.